This paragraph reports one T cell receptor beta chain. The data originate from a study of blood T cell repertoires in COVID-19. The overall study: The origin of the acute and convalescent COVID-19 samples was the United States, Italy and Spain. The analysed material was cDNA or gDNA that came from T cells, B-cell-depleted T cells, or PBMCs.

Repertoires were generated with immunoSEQ multiplex PCR, while TCRdb's copy carries only in-frame clones and drops some. This table has over 60,000 clones, 84% appearing once. The CDR3 consists of 15 residues. Germline V gene sequence: CDR1 KGHSH, CDR2 LQKENI. Trimming cost V 3 bases and J 5 bases; bases outside gene matches: 7. This chain links TRBV18 with TRBJ1-2; 9 bases are a match to TRBD1. The TCR sequence derives from a human donor in a cohort sampled during active COVID-19. Sequencing was carried out using peripheral blood. The CDR3 spells CASSPPGTGRYGYTF. The DNA for the CDR3 is TGTGCCAGCTCACCCCCCGGGACAGGGCGGTATGGCTACACCTTC.